These 23 T cell receptor beta chains were sequenced from one sample in a study of blood T cell repertoires in COVID-19. This table comes from immunoSEQ multiplex PCR, and its TCRdb copy is limited to in-frame clones, with some not included. This sample has nearly 90,000 clones, with about 90% found just once. The sample taken for sequencing was peripheral blood. The receptors originated from a man aged 18 to 35 with COVID-19, enrolled during active disease.

The V and J genes are TRBV6-2 or TRBV6-3 and TRBJ2-5, with 10 bases fitting TRBD2. The CDR3 runs to 16 residues. Germline V CDR1 and CDR2: MNHEY, SVGEGT. V lost 1 base to trimming and J lost 3 bases; unmatched junction nucleotides: 5. CDR3 amino acids: CASSYLASGSKETQYF. The CDR3 nucleotides read TGTGCCAGCAGTTACTTGGCTAGCGGGAGTAAAGAGACCCAGTACTTC.

The chain recombines TRBV28 with TRBJ2-1, with a tentative D call TRBD2 (6 bases). The CDR3 length is 18 residues. CDR1 and CDR2 (germline): MDHEN, SYDVKM. Trimming cost V 7 bases and J 0 bases, with 22 bases left between them. Written as DNA, the CDR3 is TGTGCCAGCATGGAGGGAGATGAGCGGACGCGCTCCTACAATGAGCAGTTCTTC. Its protein product is CASMEGDERTRSYNEQFF. The whole variable domain, remainder taken from reference TRBV28 and TRBJ2-1, is DVKVTQSSRYLVKRTGEKVFLECVQDMDHENMFWYRQDPGLGLRLIYFSYDVKMKEKGDIPEGYSVSREKKERFSLILESASTNQTSMYLCASMEGDERTRSYNEQFFGPGTRLTVL.

The rearrangement links TRBV27 to TRBJ2-2; D not resolved. V shed 5 bases and J shed 1 base, with 8 bases lying between them. This CDR3 is built from 14 residues. The germline gives CDR1 MNHEY, CDR2 SMNVEV (reference sequence). CDR3 sequence reads: CASSTNMNTGELFF. The DNA of the CDR3 is TGTGCCAGCAGTACCAACATGAACACCGGGGAGCTGTTTTTT.

The CDR3 coding sequence is TGCGCCAGCAGTCCCGGGACAGGGTGGGAGCAGTACTTC. Protein product: CASSPGTGWEQYF. This sequence joins TRBV10-2 and TRBJ2-7; 9 positions match TRBD1. Unmatched junction bases numbered 6, after V lost 5 bases and J lost 7 bases. Germline assignment: CDR1 WSHSY and CDR2 SAAADI. CDR3 size: 13 residues.

This chain uses TRBV3-1 (or the pseudogene TRBV3-2) with TRBJ1-2; TRBD1 might be the D (5 bases). The V end was cut by 2 bases, the J end by 5 bases, with 12 bases between. The CDR3 is 14 residues long. CDR1 is LGHDT and CDR2 is YNNKEL in the germline V gene (reference sequence). This CDR3 reads CASSQPGDLYGYTF. In DNA form, the CDR3 reads TGTGCCAGCAGCCAACCGGGGGATTTGTATGGCTACACCTTC.

J is TRBJ2-1 and V is TRBV11-2; 10 nucleotides align to TRBD2. This CDR3 comprises 16 residues. The V segment lost 5 bases and the J segment 0 bases; nucleotides outside the gene matches: 4. Germline values: CDR1 SGHAT, CDR2 FQNNGV. The CDR3 DNA reads TGTGCCAGCAGCCCAGCTAGCGGGAGCTCCTACAATGAGCAGTTCTTC. Protein: CASSPASGSSYNEQFF.

The chain uses TRBV19 and TRBJ2-3; tentatively, D is TRBD2 (6 bases). The CDR3 has 15 amino acids. Germline CDR1 and CDR2: LNHDA and SQIVND (reference sequence). V lost 6 bases, J lost 1 base, and 14 bases lay in between. The CDR3 sequence: CASRKRESGTDTQYF. The CDR3 bases are TGTGCCAGTAGAAAACGGGAGAGTGGCACAGATACGCAGTATTTT.

This chain links TRBV6-2 or TRBV6-3 with TRBJ2-7; a weak D match, TRBD1 (6 bases). The germline V gene encodes CDR1 MNHEY and CDR2 SVGEGT. The CDR3 consists of 14 residues. Trimming pared 5 bases from V and 0 bases from J, leaving 11 bases between. In DNA form, the CDR3 reads TGTGCCAGCAGTCCGGACAGTTTCTCCTACGAGCAGTACTTC. It is translated as CASSPDSFSYEQYF.

The J gene is TRBJ2-3, the V gene TRBV4-3; TRBD2 aligns across 10 bases. This CDR3 comprises 18 residues. Germline lookup yields CDR1 LGHNA and CDR2 YSLEER. The J segment lost 4 bases and the V segment lost 0 bases, leaving 10 bases of the junction unmatched. CDR3 bases: TGCGCCAGCAGCCAAGATCTGACTAGCGGGCTCCTGGCAGATACGCAGTATTTT. Residues: CASSQDLTSGLLADTQYF.

The chain's CDR3 is CASSWGLAGGSGELFF. CDR3 DNA: TGTGCCAGCAGCTGGGGACTAGCGGGAGGTTCCGGGGAGCTGTTTTTT. This chain links TRBV7-9 with TRBJ2-2, with 15 nucleotides matching TRBD2. J gave up 6 bases and V 4 bases, and 3 bases lay outside the gene matches. The CDR3 runs 16 residues. The germline CDR1 and CDR2 sequences are SEHNR and FQNEAQ (reference sequence).

V and J are TRBV27 and TRBJ1-2, with 9 bases lining up with TRBD1. The CDR3 spans 16 residues. The V gene's germline CDR1 is MNHEY and CDR2 SMNVEV (reference sequence). Trimming took 0 bases from V and 5 from J; bases not matched to a gene: 7. Written as DNA, the CDR3 is TGTGCCAGCAGTTTATCACGGGACAGGGTGGGGTATGGCTACACCTTC. This translates into CASSLSRDRVGYGYTF.

This chain joins TRBV6-2 or TRBV6-3 and TRBJ2-1, with 9 bases aligning to TRBD2. The germline CDR1 and CDR2 sequences are MNHEY and SVGEGT. CDR3 size: 20 residues. Trimming cost V 4 bases and J 0 bases; bases outside gene matches: 16. Written as DNA, the CDR3 is TGTGCCAGCAGTTTCCTCAGGACTAGCGTTGTACCCAGCTCCTACAATGAGCAGTTCTTC. This encodes CASSFLRTSVVPSSYNEQFF.

V and J are TRBV27 and TRBJ2-7, with TRBD2 identical over 7 bases. CDR1 MNHEY and CDR2 SMNVEV come from the germline V gene (reference sequence). The CDR3 is made up of 14 amino acids. The trim removed 2 bases at V and 4 bases at J, leaving 5 bases unmatched. For the CDR3, the DNA is TGTGCCAGCAGTTTAGATGGGAGGGTGTACGAGCAGTACTTC. Its protein is CASSLDGRVYEQYF.

J is TRBJ2-2 and V is TRBV6-2 or TRBV6-3, with a possible D match to TRBD2 (6 bases). The V end lost 0 bases, the J end lost 6 bases, and 8 bases lay between the germline ends. The length of the CDR3 is 14 residues. Germline assignment: CDR1 MNHEY and CDR2 SVGEGT. CDR3 DNA sequence: TGTGCCAGCAGTTACTCCGGAGGGGCCGGGGAGCTGTTTTTT. Its translation is CASSYSGGAGELFF.

This clone showed up just once. The genes are TRBV7-2 and TRBJ2-2, with 8 bases that match TRBD2. The J segment lost 5 bases and the V segment lost 6 bases, leaving 8 bases of the junction unmatched. The CDR3 is made up of 15 amino acids. The germline CDR1 and CDR2 sequences are SGHTA and FQGNSA. The CDR3, as DNA: TGTGCCAGCAGTGACCTAGCGGGCGGAACCGGGGAGCTGTTTTTT. The encoded protein is CASSDLAGGTGELFF.

V gene TRBV7-9 combines with J gene TRBJ2-2, with 9 bases that match TRBD1. This CDR3 spans 16 amino acids. Germline V gene sequence: CDR1 SEHNR, CDR2 FQNEAQ (reference sequence). The trim removed 4 bases at V and 7 bases at J, leaving 10 bases unmatched. CDR3 in amino acids: CASSSYRGRNNGELFF. The CDR3 bases are TGTGCCAGCAGCTCCTACAGGGGGCGCAATAACGGGGAGCTGTTTTTT.

The chain combines TRBV15 with TRBJ1-6; 7 bases line up with TRBD1. CDR1 LNHNV and CDR2 YYDKDF come from the germline V gene (reference sequence). V trimming: 0 bases; J trimming: 14 bases; junction bases outside the gene matches: 10. This CDR3 spans 15 amino acids. CDR3 nucleotide sequence: TGTGCCACCAGCAGAGATCTCCAGGGGGGATTCACCCTCCACTTT. This gives the protein CATSRDLQGGFTLHF.

The J gene is TRBJ2-3, the V gene TRBV6-6; 8 nucleotides match TRBD1. The CDR3 runs to 16 residues. V lost 8 bases, J lost 0 bases, and 10 bases stayed unmatched. CDR1 is MNHNY and CDR2 is SVGAGI in the germline V gene (reference sequence). The CDR3 is CASLGQGFSSTDTQYF. CDR3 DNA: TGTGCCAGCCTTGGACAGGGTTTCTCTAGCACAGATACGCAGTATTTT.

A word on this clone: An end of the junction differs from the germline gene, which may be a read error. The chain recombines TRBV27 with TRBJ1-4; D is undetermined. CDR1 is MNHEY and CDR2 is SMNVEV in the germline V gene (reference sequence). The CDR3 contains 13 residues. This chain's CDR3 is CASSPVTNEKLLF. The CDR3 bases are TGTGCCAGCTCCCCCGTAACTAATGAAAAACTGCTTTTT.

The chain joins TRBV7-8 to TRBJ2-3, with 7 bases identical to TRBD2. The CDR3 runs 14 residues. In germline, CDR1 is SGHVS, CDR2 FQNEAQ. V lost 5 bases to trimming and J lost 4 bases; unmatched junction nucleotides: 6. In nucleotides, the CDR3 is TGTGCCAGCAGCCCCGGGGAGGGTGCAGATACGCAGTATTTT. Its translation: CASSPGEGADTQYF.

This clone was recorded only once. The rearrangement uses TRBV9 and TRBJ2-1; 10 positions agree with TRBD2. The junction had 7 bases not matched to a gene; V was cut back by 0 bases and J by 1 base. The CDR3 spans 18 residues. Germline values: CDR1 SGDLS, CDR2 YYNGEE. CDR3 coding DNA: TGTGCCAGCAGCGTAGGACTAGCGGGTGCAAGATCCTACAATGAGCAGTTCTTC. Protein product: CASSVGLAGARSYNEQFF.

The chain employs TRBV19 and TRBJ2-1; 9 nucleotides match TRBD1. Germline CDR1 is LNHDA and CDR2 is SQIVND (reference sequence). The CDR3 length is 14 residues. With 3 bases clipped from V and 15 bases from J, the junction kept 12 bases outside the gene matches. CDR3 coding DNA: TGTGCCAGTAGTATCGAACAGGGGGCGGCTGCCCGGTTCTTC. Protein sequence: CASSIEQGAAARFF.

V usage is TRBV7-9 and J usage is TRBJ2-2; the D gene is possibly TRBD1 (6 bases). Germline V gives CDR1 SEHNR, CDR2 FQNEAQ (reference sequence). The CDR3 contains 15 residues. V dropped 3 bases and J dropped 6 bases, with 14 bases sitting between them. The chain's CDR3 is CASSFGWGLAGELFF. The CDR3 DNA reads TGTGCCAGCAGCTTTGGTTGGGGGCTGGCCGGGGAGCTGTTTTTT.